Following are 24 T cell receptor beta chains from one sample sequenced in a study of CD8+ T cells in alopecia areata. It was cDNA, reverse transcribed from extracted RNA, that served as the sequencing template. Some clones are missing from TCRdb's copy, which holds only in-frame ones; the method was immunoSEQ multiplex PCR. The sample consists of thousands of clones, 67% of them appearing once. Samples from alopecia areata patients were lesional scalp punch biopsies and peripheral blood. This specimen was skin, taken at week 0. These TCRs come from a human donor with alopecia areata.

CDR3 bases: TGTGCCAGCACCGGGACAGGGGATGGCTACACCTTC. Its protein product is CASTGTGDGYTF. The chain employs TRBV2 and TRBJ1-2, with 10 bases identical to TRBD1. Trimming at V came to 7 bases and at J to 6 bases, leaving 2 bases not matched to a gene. This CDR3 is built from 12 residues. Per the germline V gene, CDR1 is SNHLY and CDR2 is FYNNEI.

In this sample, this clone turned up once. This chain joins TRBV5-6 and TRBJ1-3, with 9 bases fitting TRBD1. This CDR3 is 16 amino acids long. V was pared by 4 bases and J by 0 bases, with 5 bases of the junction left unmatched. CDR1 is SGHDT and CDR2 is YYEEEE in the germline V gene. The CDR3 reads CASSEDRGHSGNTIYF. The CDR3 DNA reads TGTGCCAGCAGCGAGGACAGGGGCCACTCTGGAAACACCATATATTTT. The full variable domain, completed using reference TRBV5-6 and TRBJ1-3, is DAGVTQSPTHLIKTRGQQVTLRCSPKSGHDTVSWYQQALGQGPQFIFQYYEEEERQRGNFPDRFSGHQFPNYSSELNVNALLLGDSALYLCASSEDRGHSGNTIYFGEGSWLTVV.

This chain joins TRBV4-3 and TRBJ2-5; TRBD2 agrees at 9 bases. This CDR3 is 13 amino acids long. J gave up 11 bases and V 6 bases, and 10 bases lay outside the gene matches. Looked up from germline, CDR1 is LGHNA and CDR2 is YSLEER. DNA for the CDR3: TGCGCCAGCAGTAACCGGGGCGGGGGGGGGCAGTACTTC. This sequence encodes CASSNRGGGGQYF.

This sequence joins TRBV29-1 and TRBJ2-3; TRBD2 matches 16 bases. The CDR3 is 15 amino acids. The junction had 5 bases not matched to a gene; V was cut back by 7 bases and J by 4 bases. Germline V lookup: CDR1 SQVTM, CDR2 ANQGSEA. The CDR3 nucleotides read TGCAGCGCGGGACTAGCGGGGGGGAGGGCAGATACGCAGTATTTT. It codes for CSAGLAGGRADTQYF.

The rearrangement uses TRBV7-9 and TRBJ2-7; D unclear. Germline loops: CDR1 SEHNR, CDR2 FQNEAQ (reference sequence). V lost 1 base and J 2 bases, leaving 3 bases between the germline ends. The CDR3 spans 12 residues. The CDR3 reads CASSLGTYEQYF. The CDR3 region has the DNA TGTGCCAGCAGCTTAGGCACCTACGAGCAGTACTTC.

J is TRBJ1-6 and V is TRBV19; 7 bases map to TRBD1. Germline V CDR1 and CDR2: LNHDA, SQIVND (reference sequence). The CDR3 consists of 15 residues. V lost 7 bases, J lost 3 bases, and 6 bases stayed unmatched. The CDR3 protein is CASKSDRDYNSPLHF. The CDR3 DNA sequence: TGTGCCAGTAAATCCGACAGGGACTATAATTCACCCCTCCACTTT.

The V call is TRBV6-8, the J call TRBJ2-3; weak D call: TRBD2 (7 bases). Germline V gene lookup returns CDR1 MNHGY and CDR2 SAAAGT. The CDR3 contains 18 residues. Trimming cost V 5 bases and J 1 base, with 22 bases left between them. The CDR3 nucleotides read TGTGCCAGCAGTCCACTCTACGGGGGGCCGTTACGCACAGATACGCAGTATTTT. Protein: CASSPLYGGPLRTDTQYF.

This clone occurred once. One end of the junction varies from germline; a read error may be responsible. Different DNA sequences within this sample yield the same CDR3. The chain joins TRBV18 to TRBJ1-5; D gene unclear. The CDR3 loop spans 15 amino acids. From germline, CDR1 is KGHSH and CDR2 LQKENI. CDR3 in amino acids: CASSLIEDRNQPQHF. The CDR3 region has the DNA TGTGCCAGCTCCCTGATTGAGGATCGCAATCAGCCCCAGCACTTT.

V usage is TRBV6-6 and J usage is TRBJ1-5; 7 bases line up with TRBD1. The CDR3 is made up of 16 amino acids. After removal of 5 bases from V and 9 bases from J, the junction contained 16 bases not matched to a gene. Per the germline V gene, CDR1 is MNHNY and CDR2 is SVGAGI (reference sequence). The chain's CDR3 is CASSQELVGQPLPQHF. The CDR3 DNA is TGTGCCAGCAGTCAAGAGCTGGTGGGACAGCCGCTGCCCCAGCATTTT.

CDR3 sequence reads: CASSLDGVVTDTQYF. In nucleotides, the CDR3 is TGCGCCAGCAGCTTGGATGGGGTCGTGACAGATACGCAGTATTTT. The chain joins TRBV5-1 to TRBJ2-3; D unresolved. V was shortened by 0 bases and J by 3 bases, with 11 bases between the two germline ends. Germline V CDR1 and CDR2: SGHRS, YFSETQ. The CDR3 runs 15 residues.

The CDR3 here is CASSDLAGGPDTQYF. For the CDR3, the DNA is TGTGCCAGCAGTGACCTAGCGGGGGGGCCAGATACGCAGTATTTT. The rearrangement joins TRBV6-1 to TRBJ2-3, with 12 nucleotides matching TRBD2. V was pared by 3 bases and J by 4 bases, with 2 bases of the junction left unmatched. The CDR3 extends over 15 amino acids. CDR1 and CDR2 from the germline V gene are MNHNS and SASEGT.

This clone turned up a few times. This chain links TRBV7-6 with TRBJ1-1; D may be TRBD1 (6 bases). With 5 bases removed from V and 1 base from J, the gap between germline ends came to 8 bases. There are 13 residues in the CDR3. Germline assignment: CDR1 SGHVS and CDR2 FNYEAQ. The CDR3: CASSAGQNTEAFF. The CDR3 DNA reads TGTGCCAGCAGCGCGGGACAGAACACTGAAGCTTTCTTT.

The V gene is TRBV18, the J gene TRBJ1-1; no reliable D call. This CDR3 spans 14 amino acids. The V gene's germline CDR1 is KGHSH and CDR2 LQKENI. V was clipped by 1 base and J by 0 bases, with 6 bases between them. CDR3 nucleotides: TGTGCCAGCTCACCACTGCCGGTGAACACTGAAGCTTTCTTT. This sequence encodes CASSPLPVNTEAFF.

This clone was counted a few times. V usage is TRBV6-1 and J usage is TRBJ2-7; D is unresolved. Germline V CDR1 and CDR2: MNHNS, SASEGT. There are 14 residues in the CDR3. Trimming stripped 3 bases from V and 2 bases from J, with 11 bases between. The CDR3 nucleotides read TGTGCCAGCAGTGATAAACTGGTAACCTACGAGCAGTACTTC. Translation: CASSDKLVTYEQYF.

V usage is TRBV7-3 and J usage is TRBJ2-7; D call uncertain. With 2 bases removed from V and 3 bases from J, the gap between germline ends came to 5 bases. Germline assignment: CDR1 SGHTA and CDR2 FQGTGA. This CDR3 has 12 residues. CDR3 sequence: CASSLGVYEQYF. DNA for the CDR3: TGTGCCAGCAGCTTAGGGGTCTACGAGCAGTACTTC.

The chain joins TRBV5-6 to TRBJ2-3; maybe TRBD1 (7 bases). The length of the CDR3 is 15 residues. In germline, CDR1 is SGHDT, CDR2 YYEEEE. V was trimmed by 1 base and J by 0 bases, leaving 9 bases between them. The CDR3 here is CASSLPGGSTDTQYF. In DNA form, the CDR3 reads TGTGCCAGCAGCTTGCCAGGGGGGAGCACAGATACGCAGTATTTT.

This sequence joins TRBV7-3 and TRBJ2-1; D gene uncertain. From germline, CDR1 is SGHTA and CDR2 FQGTGA. Between the trimmed V and J ends, which lost 1 base and 10 bases, there was a span of 20 bases. There are 16 residues in the CDR3. The CDR3 sequence is CASSLSGPPRSGEQFF. In DNA form, the CDR3 reads TGTGCCAGCAGCTTAAGTGGGCCACCGCGATCAGGCGAGCAGTTCTTC.

J is TRBJ2-5 and V is TRBV5-5; TRBD1 is a possible D gene (5 bases). This CDR3 comprises 14 residues. The V and J ends lost 2 bases and 1 base respectively, with 9 bases between them. The germline CDR1 and CDR2 sequences are SGHKS and YYEKEE (reference sequence). The CDR3 region has the DNA TGTGCCAGCAGCTTCCTGGGGCCCCAAGAGACCCAGTACTTC. Amino acids: CASSFLGPQETQYF.

This sequence joins TRBV11-2 and TRBJ2-7; the D is unclear. V shed 5 bases and J shed 4 bases, with 6 bases lying between them. The CDR3 has 11 residues. Germline values: CDR1 SGHAT, CDR2 FQNNGV. CDR3 amino acids: CASSQKYEQYF. CDR3 in DNA: TGTGCCAGCAGCCAAAAGTACGAGCAGTACTTC.

The CDR3 DNA is TGTGCCAGCAGCCAAGGACTTGACAGGGGAGTCGATCAGCCCCAGCATTTT. Residues: CASSQGLDRGVDQPQHF. V and J are TRBV4-2 and TRBJ1-5; TRBD1 matches 8 bases. This CDR3 region has 17 residues. Germline-derived CDR1 and CDR2 are LGHNA and YNFKEQ. V lost 1 base and J lost 5; bases outside the gene matches: 10.

This sequence joins TRBV4-2 and TRBJ1-1; D ambiguous. With 0 bases removed from V and 4 bases from J, the gap between germline ends came to 9 bases. Germline CDR1 is LGHNA and CDR2 is YNFKEQ. This CDR3 spans 14 amino acids. For the CDR3, the DNA is TGTGCCAGCAGCCAAGAAATCCGGGGCACTGAAGCTTTCTTT. Translated: CASSQEIRGTEAFF.

The rearrangement uses TRBV7-3 and TRBJ2-1, with D possibly being TRBD1 (7 bases). This CDR3 comprises 16 residues. V lost 4 bases, J lost 9 bases, and 22 bases lay in between. Per germline, CDR1 SGHTA and CDR2 FQGTGA. Here the CDR3 reads CASSSRQGMRGGEQFF. CDR3 in DNA: TGTGCCAGCAGCTCCCGACAGGGCATGCGGGGTGGTGAGCAGTTCTTC.

In its sample, this clone was seen once. The J gene is TRBJ2-3, the V gene TRBV19, with a weak D call TRBD1 (5 bases). Germline-derived CDR1 and CDR2 are LNHDA and SQIVND (reference sequence). The CDR3 has 14 residues. V was pared by 7 bases and J by 2 bases, with 13 bases between. CDR3 sequence (DNA): TGTGCCAGTAAAGGGGAAGGAAACACAGATACGCAGTATTTT. It codes for CASKGEGNTDTQYF.

The V and J genes are TRBV15 and TRBJ2-1, with 11 bases fitting TRBD2. Trimming removed 0 bases from V and 8 bases from J; junction bases left unmatched: 6. Germline CDR1 LNHNV, CDR2 YYDKDF (reference sequence). The CDR3 contains 16 residues. CDR3 DNA: TGTGCCACCAGCAGAGATCTGCTAGCGGGGGGTGATGAGCAGTTCTTC. Protein product: CATSRDLLAGGDEQFF.